The present TCR beta chain was sequenced within a study of T cell changes during pregnancy in multiple sclerosis. Germline V CDR1 and CDR2: SNHLY, FYNNEI. The CDR3 loop spans 13 amino acids. Trimming stripped 8 bases from V and 4 bases from J, with 14 bases between. Sequencing was performed with immunoSEQ multiplex PCR; in TCRdb, only in-frame clones are kept and a portion is missing. The sample holds 50,000 to 65,000 clones; approximately 93% are singletons and the top ten take more than 3%. This clonotype was obtained from a female donor with multiple sclerosis, enrolled in a pregnancy study. The chain has TRBV2 and TRBJ1-2; D ambiguous. The sample here was CD8+ T cells from peripheral blood mononuclear cells, taken in the second trimester of pregnancy. Written as DNA, the CDR3 is TGTGCCAGCCCAGCAGGCCAGTCCTATGGCTACACCTTC. Its translation: CASPAGQSYGYTF.